These T cell receptor beta chains were read from a single sample in a study of blood T cell repertoires in COVID-19. Measured with immunoSEQ multiplex PCR; TCRdb has only the in-frame clones, and not every one. The profile shows 55,000 to 65,000 clones, about nine tenths of them singletons. The sequenced sample consisted of peripheral blood. The receptors were sampled from a woman older than 75 with active COVID-19. Each CDR3 is given with its conserved first and last residue. Fields, in order: D gene, V gene, J gene, clone size, CDR3 length, CDR3 protein, CDR3 DNA. D genes are given only for firm matches. Clone size is stated in some rows and not others, as once, few, many or a class when expanded.

d_gene: NA; v_gene: TRBV19; j_gene: TRBJ2-3; abundance: NA; len: 14; CDR3aa: CASSITGSTDTQYF; CDR3nt: TGTGCCAGTAGTATTACAGGGAGCACAGATACGCAGTATTTT
d_gene: NA; v_gene: TRBV11-2; j_gene: TRBJ2-1; abundance: NA; len: 15; CDR3aa: CASSEGAGSYNEQFF; CDR3nt: TGTGCCAGCAGCGAAGGAGCGGGTTCCTACAATGAGCAGTTCTTC
d_gene: TRBD2; v_gene: TRBV6-6; j_gene: TRBJ2-1; abundance: NA; len: 21; CDR3aa: CASSQLGRAGTSGRSYNEQFF; CDR3nt: TGTGCCAGCAGTCAGCTCGGACGGGCGGGGACTAGCGGGCGTTCCTACAATGAGCAGTTCTTC
d_gene: NA; v_gene: TRBV27; j_gene: TRBJ2-5; abundance: NA; len: 17; CDR3aa: CASSLFPSGSEGETQYF; CDR3nt: TGTGCCAGCAGTTTATTCCCTTCGGGCTCCGAGGGAGAGACCCAGTACTTC
d_gene: NA; v_gene: TRBV27; j_gene: TRBJ2-7; abundance: NA; len: 17; CDR3aa: CASSLRGGRPAYYEQYF; CDR3nt: TGTGCCAGCAGTTTAAGGGGGGGGCGTCCGGCATACTACGAGCAGTACTTC
d_gene: NA; v_gene: TRBV21-1; j_gene: TRBJ1-5; abundance: NA; len: 14; CDR3aa: CASSSRQSNQPQHF; CDR3nt: TGTGCCAGCAGCTCACGACAAAGCAATCAGCCCCAGCATTTT
d_gene: TRBD1; v_gene: TRBV29-1; j_gene: TRBJ2-2; abundance: NA; len: 17; CDR3aa: CSVVVLDRGQITGELFF; CDR3nt: TGCAGCGTTGTAGTTTTGGACAGGGGGCAAATTACCGGGGAGCTGTTTTTT
d_gene: NA; v_gene: TRBV6-6; j_gene: TRBJ2-7; abundance: few; len: 15; CDR3aa: CASMGSGAIYYEQYF; CDR3nt: TGTGCCAGCATGGGTAGCGGCGCAATCTACTACGAGCAGTACTTC
d_gene: TRBD2; v_gene: TRBV7-8; j_gene: TRBJ2-3; abundance: NA; len: 16; CDR3aa: CASSLVSGGPGDTQYF; CDR3nt: TGTGCCAGCAGCTTAGTCAGCGGGGGCCCGGGCGATACGCAGTATTTT
d_gene: NA; v_gene: TRBV10-3; j_gene: TRBJ1-3; abundance: NA; len: 18; CDR3aa: CAISGPFQGTNSGNTIYF; CDR3nt: TGTGCCATCAGTGGACCCTTTCAGGGTACCAACTCTGGAAACACCATATATTTT
d_gene: TRBD2; v_gene: TRBV5-1; j_gene: TRBJ2-3; abundance: NA; len: 15; CDR3aa: CASSPGLAGFGTQYF; CDR3nt: TGCGCCAGCAGCCCAGGACTAGCGGGGTTCGGTACGCAGTATTTT
d_gene: NA; v_gene: TRBV6-1; j_gene: TRBJ1-4; abundance: NA; len: 14; CDR3aa: CASSEASGNEKLFF; CDR3nt: TGTGCCAGCAGTGAAGCTTCCGGGAATGAAAAACTGTTTTTT
d_gene: NA; v_gene: TRBV2; j_gene: TRBJ2-2; abundance: NA; len: 14; CDR3aa: CASRPGQNTGELFF; CDR3nt: TGTGCCAGCAGGCCGGGACAGAACACCGGGGAGCTGTTTTTT
d_gene: TRBD2; v_gene: TRBV27; j_gene: TRBJ2-5; abundance: once; len: 15; CDR3aa: CASSFGGAYQETQYF; CDR3nt: TGTGCCAGCAGTTTCGGGGGGGCTTATCAAGAGACCCAGTACTTC
d_gene: NA; v_gene: TRBV6-5; j_gene: TRBJ1-2; abundance: NA; len: 13; CDR3aa: CASSYSALYGYTF; CDR3nt: TGTGCCAGCAGTTACTCGGCCCTCTATGGCTACACCTTC
d_gene: NA; v_gene: TRBV23-1; j_gene: TRBJ1-2; abundance: NA; len: 17; CDR3aa: CASSQPRGLSVGNGYTF; CDR3nt: TGCGCCAGCAGTCAACCCCGTGGACTCAGCGTTGGGAATGGCTACACCTTC
d_gene: NA; v_gene: TRBV28; j_gene: TRBJ1-2; abundance: NA; len: 13; CDR3aa: CASSLGGTYGYTF; CDR3nt: TGTGCCAGCAGTTTAGGGGGGACCTATGGCTACACCTTC
d_gene: NA; v_gene: TRBV5-1; j_gene: TRBJ2-2; abundance: NA; len: 12; CDR3aa: CASSLDTGELFF; CDR3nt: TGCGCCAGCAGCTTGGATACTGGGGAGCTGTTTTTT
d_gene: NA; v_gene: TRBV6-5; j_gene: TRBJ2-7; abundance: once; len: 14; CDR3aa: CASSYSHGAYEQYF; CDR3nt: TGTGCCAGCAGTTACTCGCACGGGGCCTACGAGCAGTACTTC